This TCR beta chain was observed in a study of T cell responses to AZD1222 COVID-19 vaccine. Whole-study context: Second doses that came at about 4 or about 12 weeks were put together.

There are 14 residues in the CDR3. Trimming removed 0 bases at V and 8 bases at J, with 13 bases between. Germline lookup yields CDR1 SGHAT and CDR2 FQNNGV. About this clone itself: Its antigen is unknown.

Sequencing used immunoSEQ multiplex PCR; TCRdb keeps in-frame clones, though not all of them. The data show about 160,000 clones, roughly nine tenths seen once. Study results and caveats: The donor group comprised mostly white British people and more females; the analysis possibly underestimated clonal diversity. None of the repertoires were sampled until the peak T cell response had passed. Two AZD1222 doses significantly raised spike-specific TCR breadth and depth over controls.

V gene TRBV11-2 combines with J gene TRBJ1-2, with no clear D. The source material was peripheral blood, sampled on day 0 of AZD1222 vaccination. The source of this sequence is an adult in good health. CDR3 coding DNA: TGTGCCAGCAGCTTAGATGGACGAGGGCACGGCTACACCTTC. This codes for CASSLDGRGHGYTF.